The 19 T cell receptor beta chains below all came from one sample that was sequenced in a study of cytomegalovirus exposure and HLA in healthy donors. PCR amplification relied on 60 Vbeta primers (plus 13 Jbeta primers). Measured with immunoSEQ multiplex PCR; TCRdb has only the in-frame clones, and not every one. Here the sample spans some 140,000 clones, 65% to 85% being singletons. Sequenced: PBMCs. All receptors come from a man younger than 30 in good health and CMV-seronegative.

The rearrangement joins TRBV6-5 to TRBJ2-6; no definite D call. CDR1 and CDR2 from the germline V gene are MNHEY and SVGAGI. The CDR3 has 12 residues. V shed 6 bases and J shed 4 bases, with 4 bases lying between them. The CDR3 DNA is TGTGCCAGCAGGGGCGGGGCCAACGTCCTGACTTTC. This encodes CASRGGANVLTF.

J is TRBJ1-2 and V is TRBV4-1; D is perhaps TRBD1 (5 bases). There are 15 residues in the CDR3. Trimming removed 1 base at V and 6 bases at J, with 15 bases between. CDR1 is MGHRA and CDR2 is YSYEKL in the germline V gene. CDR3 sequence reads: CASSQGPGDFDGYTF. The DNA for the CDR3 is TGCGCCAGCAGCCAAGGACCCGGGGACTTCGATGGCTACACCTTC.

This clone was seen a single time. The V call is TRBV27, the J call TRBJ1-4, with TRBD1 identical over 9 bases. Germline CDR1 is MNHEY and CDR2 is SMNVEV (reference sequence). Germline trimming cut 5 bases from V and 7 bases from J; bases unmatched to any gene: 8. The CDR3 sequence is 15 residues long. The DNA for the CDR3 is TGTGCCAGCAGTCGCTTGGGACAGGGTAGTGAAAAACTGTTTTTT. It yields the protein CASSRLGQGSEKLFF. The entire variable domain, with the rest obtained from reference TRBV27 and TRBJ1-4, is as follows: EAQVTQNPRYLITVTGKKLTVTCSQNMNHEYMSWYRQDPGLGLRQIYYSMNVEVTDKGDVPEGYKVSRKEKRNFPLILESPSPNQTSLYFCASSRLGQGSEKLFFGSGTQLSVL.

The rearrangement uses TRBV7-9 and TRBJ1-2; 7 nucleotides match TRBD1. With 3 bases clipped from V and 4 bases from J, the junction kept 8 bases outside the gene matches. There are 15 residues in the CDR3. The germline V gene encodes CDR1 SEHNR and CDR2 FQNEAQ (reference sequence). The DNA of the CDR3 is TGTGCCAGCAGCTTTGACCACCGGGACAGCTATGGCTACACCTTC. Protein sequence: CASSFDHRDSYGYTF.

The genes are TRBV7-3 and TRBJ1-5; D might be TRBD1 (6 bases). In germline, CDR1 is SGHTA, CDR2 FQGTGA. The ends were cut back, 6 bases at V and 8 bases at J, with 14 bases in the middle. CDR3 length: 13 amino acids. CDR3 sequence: CASSRGGAEPQHF. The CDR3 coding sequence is TGTGCCAGCAGTAGGGGGGGGGCGGAGCCCCAGCATTTT.

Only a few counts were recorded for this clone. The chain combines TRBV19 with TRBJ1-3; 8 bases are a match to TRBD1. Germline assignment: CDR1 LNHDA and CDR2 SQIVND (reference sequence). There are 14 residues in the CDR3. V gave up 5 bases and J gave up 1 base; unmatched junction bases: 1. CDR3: CASSWTGSGNTIYF. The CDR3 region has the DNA TGTGCCAGTAGTTGGACAGGGTCTGGAAACACCATATATTTT.

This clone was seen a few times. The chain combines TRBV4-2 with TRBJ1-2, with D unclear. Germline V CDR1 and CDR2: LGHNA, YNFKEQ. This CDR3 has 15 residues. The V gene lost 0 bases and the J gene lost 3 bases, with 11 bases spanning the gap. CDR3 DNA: TGTGCCAGCAGCCAAGATTCCCGCGGGGACTATGGCTACACCTTC. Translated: CASSQDSRGDYGYTF.

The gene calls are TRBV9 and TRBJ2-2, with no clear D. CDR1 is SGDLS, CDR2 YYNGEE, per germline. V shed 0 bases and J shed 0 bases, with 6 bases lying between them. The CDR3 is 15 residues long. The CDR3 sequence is CASSVGTPNTGELFF. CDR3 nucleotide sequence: TGTGCCAGCAGCGTAGGCACACCGAACACCGGGGAGCTGTTTTTT.

CDR3 sequence: CASSFGQGNSPLHF. As DNA, the CDR3 is TGTGCCAGCAGTTTCGGACAGGGTAATTCACCCCTCCACTTT. The chain joins TRBV27 to TRBJ1-6, with 8 bases matching TRBD1. Unmatched junction bases numbered 1, after V lost 3 bases and J lost 6 bases. Germline CDR1 MNHEY, CDR2 SMNVEV (reference sequence). This CDR3 contains 14 residues.

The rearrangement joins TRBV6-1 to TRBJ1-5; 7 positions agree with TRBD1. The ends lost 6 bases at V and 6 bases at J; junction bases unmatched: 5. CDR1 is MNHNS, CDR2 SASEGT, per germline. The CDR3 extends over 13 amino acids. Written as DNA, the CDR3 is TGTGCCAGCAGACAGGGGTTTTTTCAGCCCCAGCATTTT. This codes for CASRQGFFQPQHF.

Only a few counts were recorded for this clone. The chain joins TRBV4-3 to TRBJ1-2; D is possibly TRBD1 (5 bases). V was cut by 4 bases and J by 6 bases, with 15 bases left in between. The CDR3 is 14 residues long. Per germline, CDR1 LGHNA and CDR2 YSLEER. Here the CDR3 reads CASSPESQGDGYTF. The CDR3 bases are TGCGCCAGCAGCCCCGAATCGCAGGGCGATGGCTACACCTTC.

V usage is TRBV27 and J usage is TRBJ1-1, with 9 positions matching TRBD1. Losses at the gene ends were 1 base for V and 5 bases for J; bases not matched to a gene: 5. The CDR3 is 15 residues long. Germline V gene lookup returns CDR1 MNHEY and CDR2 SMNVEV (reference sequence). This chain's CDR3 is CASSLFPGQGTEAFF. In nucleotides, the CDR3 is TGTGCCAGCAGTTTATTTCCAGGACAGGGGACTGAAGCTTTCTTT.

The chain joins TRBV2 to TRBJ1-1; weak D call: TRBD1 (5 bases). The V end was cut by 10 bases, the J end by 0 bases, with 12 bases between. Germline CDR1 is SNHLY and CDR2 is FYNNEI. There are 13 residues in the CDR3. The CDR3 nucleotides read TGTGCCACGGAACAGGAACTGAACACTGAAGCTTTCTTT. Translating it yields CATEQELNTEAFF.

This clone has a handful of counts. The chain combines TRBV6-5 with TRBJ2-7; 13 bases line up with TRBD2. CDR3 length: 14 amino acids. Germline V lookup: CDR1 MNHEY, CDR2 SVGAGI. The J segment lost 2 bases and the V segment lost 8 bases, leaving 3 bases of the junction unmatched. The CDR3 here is CASSLAGGPYEQYF. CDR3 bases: TGTGCCAGCTCACTAGCGGGGGGGCCCTACGAGCAGTACTTC.

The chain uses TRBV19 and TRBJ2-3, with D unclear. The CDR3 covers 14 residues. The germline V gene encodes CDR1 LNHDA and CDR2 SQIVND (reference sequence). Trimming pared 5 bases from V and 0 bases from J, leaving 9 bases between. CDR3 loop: CASSLTGSTDTQYF. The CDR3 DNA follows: TGTGCCAGTAGTTTAACCGGGAGCACAGATACGCAGTATTTT.

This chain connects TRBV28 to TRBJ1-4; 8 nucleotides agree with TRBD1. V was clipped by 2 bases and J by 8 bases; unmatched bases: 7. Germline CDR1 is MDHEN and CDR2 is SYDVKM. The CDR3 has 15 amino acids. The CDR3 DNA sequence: TGTGCCAGCAGTTTAGGGGGGACAGGAGACGAAAAACTGTTTTTT. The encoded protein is CASSLGGTGDEKLFF. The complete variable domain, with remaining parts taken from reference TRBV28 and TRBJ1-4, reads DVKVTQSSRYLVKRTGEKVFLECVQDMDHENMFWYRQDPGLGLRLIYFSYDVKMKEKGDIPEGYSVSREKKERFSLILESASTNQTSMYLCASSLGGTGDEKLFFGSGTQLSVL.

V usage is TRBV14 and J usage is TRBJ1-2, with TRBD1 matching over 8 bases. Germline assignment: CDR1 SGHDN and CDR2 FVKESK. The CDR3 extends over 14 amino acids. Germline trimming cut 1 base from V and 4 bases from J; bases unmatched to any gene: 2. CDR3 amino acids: CASSQAGGFYGYTF. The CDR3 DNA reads TGTGCCAGCAGCCAAGCAGGGGGCTTCTATGGCTACACCTTC. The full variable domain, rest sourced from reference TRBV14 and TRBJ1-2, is EAGVTQFPSHSVIEKGQTVTLRCDPISGHDNLYWYRRVMGKEIKFLLHFVKESKQDESGMPNNRFLAERTGGTYSTLKVQPAELEDSGVYFCASSQAGGFYGYTFGSGTRLTVV.

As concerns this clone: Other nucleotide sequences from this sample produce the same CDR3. The CDR3 protein is CASSLDRGAEAFF. The CDR3 nucleotides are TGTGCCAGCAGCTTGGACAGGGGGGCTGAAGCTTTCTTT. This chain uses TRBV7-6 with TRBJ1-1; 10 nucleotides align to TRBD1. Trimming took 3 bases from V and 6 from J; bases not matched to a gene: 1. The CDR3 sequence is 13 residues long. Per germline, CDR1 SGHVS and CDR2 FNYEAQ.

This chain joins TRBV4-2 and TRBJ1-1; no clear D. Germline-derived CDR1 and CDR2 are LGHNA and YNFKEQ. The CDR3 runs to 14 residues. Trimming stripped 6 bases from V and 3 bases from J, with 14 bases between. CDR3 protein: CASRYTPSDTEAFF. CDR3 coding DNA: TGTGCCAGCAGATACACCCCTTCCGACACTGAAGCTTTCTTT.